These T cell receptor beta chains were read from a single sample in a study of CD8 T cells in Susac syndrome. TCRdb used MiXCR to reprocess the immunoSEQ multiplex PCR reads, holding one entry per CDR3 protein. This table holds more than 110,000 distinct CDR3 sequences, around 94% found once. Sequenced: CD8+ T cells from PBMCs. The receptors were sampled from a human donor in good health. Both conserved end residues are part of each CDR3. A D gene is named only where the DNA matches it firmly. Clone size is not always given. Where it is, it says once, few, many or a class for expanded clones.

>TRBJ2-7|.|TRBV5-4|.
CASSMVPRGEQYF
TGTGCCAGCAGTATGGTACCCAGGGGCGAGCAGTACTTC
>TRBJ1-2|once|TRBV2|.
CAIGGVYYGYTF
TGTGCCATCGGGGGGGTCTACTATGGCTACACCTTC
>TRBJ1-2|.|TRBV29-1|.
CSVESGQDGGYTF
TGCAGCGTTGAAAGCGGGCAGGATGGGGGCTACACCTTC
>TRBJ1-3|.|TRBV20-1|.
CSARQSSGNTIYF
TGCAGTGCTAGACAGAGCTCTGGAAACACCATATATTTT
>TRBJ2-7|.|TRBV7-6|TRBD2
CASSPRSGRYEQYF
TGTGCCAGCAGCCCCAGGAGCGGGAGGTACGAGCAGTACTTC
>TRBJ2-3|.|TRBV28|.
CASSLYGFQDRTDTQYF
TGTGCCAGCAGTTTATACGGTTTCCAGGACCGCACAGATACGCAGTATTTT
>TRBJ1-2|.|TRBV4-3|TRBD1
CASRPGTGNYGYTF
TGCGCCAGCAGACCCGGGACAGGGAACTATGGCTACACCTTC
>TRBJ2-7|.|TRBV12-3/TRBV12-4|.
CASSDGDNYEQYF
TGTGCCAGCAGCGATGGGGACAACTACGAGCAGTACTTC
>TRBJ2-7|.|TRBV7-2|.
CASSLERLYEQYF
TGTGCCAGCAGCTTAGAGAGGCTCTACGAGCAGTACTTC
>TRBJ2-7|.|TRBV5-1|.
CASSLEQEGYEQYF
TGCGCCAGCAGCTTGGAACAGGAAGGCTACGAGCAGTACTTC
>TRBJ2-4|once|TRBV27|.
CASSPEPGHRGKNIQYF
TGTGCCAGCAGTCCAGAGCCGGGACATCGTGGCAAAAACATTCAGTACTTC
>TRBJ2-7|.|TRBV13|.
CASSLADSTYEQYF
TGTGCCAGCAGCTTAGCTGACAGCACCTACGAGCAGTACTTC
>TRBJ2-3|.|TRBV6-5|.
CASRSPLITDTQYF
TGTGCCAGCCGGTCCCCGCTGATCACAGATACGCAGTATTTT
>TRBJ2-1|.|TRBV29-1|TRBD2
CSVDGTSGRVEVWEQFF
TGCAGCGTAGATGGGACTAGCGGGAGAGTGGAGGTTTGGGAGCAGTTCTTC
>TRBJ2-1|.|TRBV4-3|TRBD2
CASSLSSGSSYNEQFF
TGCGCCAGCAGCCTCTCTAGCGGGAGCTCCTACAATGAGCAGTTCTTC
>TRBJ1-1|.|TRBV11-1|.
CASSLGTGSYTEAFF
TGTGCCAGCAGCTTAGGAACAGGTTCGTACACTGAAGCTTTCTTT
>TRBJ2-2|.|TRBV12-3/TRBV12-4|.
CASSVGITNTGELFF
TGTGCCAGCAGTGTCGGGATAACGAACACCGGGGAGCTGTTTTTT
>TRBJ2-1|.|TRBV4-3|.
CASSLYSAPPFF
TGCGCCAGCAGCCTATATTCGGCACCCCCCTTCTTC
>TRBJ2-2|.|TRBV7-9|.
CASIENTGELFF
TGTGCCAGCATAGAAAACACCGGGGAGCTGTTTTTT
>TRBJ2-5|.|TRBV3-1|TRBD2
CASSPLVAGQETQYF
TGTGCCAGCAGCCCCTTGGTAGCGGGGCAAGAGACCCAGTACTTC
>TRBJ2-1|.|TRBV2|.
CASTGNEQFF
TGTGCCAGCACAGGAAATGAGCAGTTCTTC
>TRBJ2-7|.|TRBV7-9|TRBD1
CASGSTQGDLYEQYF
TGTGCCAGCGGTTCAACACAGGGGGACCTTTACGAGCAGTACTTC